Listed below are T cell receptor beta chains from one sample, sequenced in a study of a mutant IDH1 vaccine in newly diagnosed glioma. Using immunoSEQ multiplex PCR, the repertoire was profiled, and TCRdb retains in-frame clones only, with some absent. The table has fewer than 45,000 clones, roughly nine tenths seen once. For these TCRs, the target antigens are not known. Sequenced here: PBMCs, sampled from a glioma patient whose treatment included an IDH1 peptide vaccine. The receptors stem from a man aged 40-50 years with glioma. CDR3s include the opening cysteine and the closing phenylalanine or tryptophan. A D gene is named only where the DNA matches it firmly. Part of the rows lack a size; the others show once, few, many or a class for expanded clones.

V: TRBV4-2
J: TRBJ1-5
size: .
D: .
CDR3: CASSQEGGGEGSNQPQHF
DNA: TGTGCCAGCAGCCAAGAGGGGGGGGGCGAGGGTAGCAATCAGCCCCAGCATTTT

V: TRBV10-3
J: TRBJ1-2
size: .
D: .
CDR3: CAISELGYGYTF
DNA: TGTGCCATCAGTGAATTGGGGTATGGCTACACCTTC

V: TRBV19
J: TRBJ2-2
size: .
D: .
CDR3: CASKGRTNTGELFF
DNA: TGTGCCAGTAAAGGGAGAACGAACACCGGGGAGCTGTTTTTT

V: TRBV27
J: TRBJ1-1
size: .
D: TRBD1
CDR3: CASSYGGQTEAFF
DNA: TGTGCCAGCAGTTACGGGGGACAGACTGAAGCTTTCTTT

V: TRBV18
J: TRBJ1-2
size: once
D: .
CDR3: CASSPSGTQEGYTF
DNA: TGTGCCAGCTCCCCCTCAGGGACCCAGGAAGGCTACACCTTC

V: TRBV6-6
J: TRBJ1-1
size: .
D: TRBD1
CDR3: CASKLQGKAFF
DNA: TGTGCCAGCAAATTACAGGGGAAAGCTTTCTTT

V: TRBV7-9
J: TRBJ1-2
size: .
D: .
CDR3: CASSLAGGGRDYGYTF
DNA: TGTGCCAGCAGCTTAGCGGGCGGGGGTCGAGACTATGGCTACACCTTC

V: TRBV7-9
J: TRBJ2-1
size: .
D: .
CDR3: CASTMGGGQNNEQFF
DNA: TGTGCCAGCACTATGGGAGGGGGCCAGAACAATGAGCAGTTCTTC

V: TRBV5-4
J: TRBJ2-3
size: .
D: .
CDR3: CASRRQYGTRTDTQYF
DNA: TGTGCCAGCAGACGACAGTACGGCACTCGCACAGATACGCAGTATTTT

V: TRBV28
J: TRBJ2-7
size: .
D: TRBD2
CDR3: CASSRQAGGREQYF
DNA: TGTGCCAGCAGCCGCCAGGCGGGAGGGCGCGAGCAGTACTTC

V: TRBV19
J: TRBJ2-7
size: .
D: TRBD2
CDR3: CASSPQTSGYEQYF
DNA: TGTGCCAGTAGTCCCCAGACTAGCGGCTACGAGCAGTACTTC

V: TRBV7-6
J: TRBJ1-1
size: .
D: TRBD1
CDR3: CASSSYTGTGAFF
DNA: TGTGCCAGCAGCTCGTACACCGGGACAGGAGCTTTCTTT

V: TRBV28
J: TRBJ2-7
size: .
D: .
CDR3: CASSLPWPGLKDTGPSSYEQYF
DNA: TGTGCCAGCAGTTTACCCTGGCCTGGACTGAAAGACACTGGCCCCTCCTCCTACGAGCAGTACTTC

V: TRBV19
J: TRBJ1-1
size: .
D: TRBD1
CDR3: CARKTGSNTEAFF
DNA: TGTGCCAGAAAGACAGGGTCGAACACTGAAGCTTTCTTT

V: TRBV5-1
J: TRBJ1-1
size: once
D: TRBD1
CDR3: CASRFDRGGTEAFF
DNA: TGCGCCAGCAGATTTGACAGGGGTGGAACTGAAGCTTTCTTT

V: TRBV11-2
J: TRBJ1-5
size: .
D: .
CDR3: CASSLDRTANQPQHF
DNA: TGTGCCAGCAGCTTAGATCGGACAGCTAATCAGCCCCAGCATTTT

V: TRBV7-6
J: TRBJ1-1
size: .
D: .
CDR3: CASSLALQNTEAFF
DNA: TGTGCCAGCAGCTTAGCGCTCCAGAACACTGAAGCTTTCTTT

V: TRBV6-5
J: TRBJ1-1
size: .
D: TRBD1
CDR3: CASSLGQGYTEAFF
DNA: TGTGCCAGCAGCCTGGGACAGGGGTACACTGAAGCTTTCTTT

V: TRBV15
J: TRBJ1-5
size: .
D: .
CDR3: CATSRDRGRIQPQHF
DNA: TGTGCCACCAGCAGAGATCGCGGAAGGATACAGCCCCAGCATTTT

V: TRBV7-2
J: TRBJ1-5
size: .
D: .
CDR3: CASSLVRGLYSNQPQHF
DNA: TGTGCCAGCAGCTTAGTGAGAGGCTTGTATAGCAATCAGCCCCAGCATTTT

V: TRBV6-1
J: TRBJ1-2
size: .
D: .
CDR3: CASTAGGGSYGYTF
DNA: TGTGCCAGCACTGCGGGGGGGGGAAGCTATGGCTACACCTTC

V: TRBV6-1
J: TRBJ1-5
size: .
D: .
CDR3: CASAGGYYSNQPQHF
DNA: TGTGCCAGCGCTGGAGGGTATTATAGCAATCAGCCCCAGCATTTT

V: TRBV5-1
J: TRBJ1-1
size: .
D: .
CDR3: CASSLDGGWDTEAFF
DNA: TGCGCCAGCAGCTTGGACGGAGGGTGGGACACTGAAGCTTTCTTT

V: TRBV11-2
J: TRBJ2-2
size: .
D: TRBD1
CDR3: CASSLDRGAGELFF
DNA: TGTGCCAGCAGTCTAGACAGGGGGGCCGGGGAGCTGTTTTTT

V: TRBV7-2
J: TRBJ1-1
size: .
D: .
CDR3: CASSSEAFF
DNA: TGTGCCAGCAGCTCAGAAGCTTTCTTT

V: TRBV5-6
J: TRBJ2-7
size: .
D: TRBD1
CDR3: CASSLAPTGGYEQYF
DNA: TGTGCCAGCAGCTTGGCGCCGACAGGGGGATACGAGCAGTACTTC

V: TRBV4-2
J: TRBJ2-7
size: .
D: .
CDR3: CASSQDRGYSYEQYF
DNA: TGTGCCAGCAGCCAAGACAGGGGATACTCCTACGAGCAGTACTTC

V: TRBV6-4
J: TRBJ1-1
size: few
D: TRBD1
CDR3: CASSRTGNTEAFF
DNA: TGTGCCAGCAGCAGGACAGGGAACACTGAAGCTTTCTTT

V: TRBV27
J: TRBJ1-1
size: .
D: .
CDR3: CASSLWAGRRAEAFF
DNA: TGTGCCAGCAGTTTATGGGCAGGGAGAAGAGCTGAAGCTTTCTTT

V: TRBV23-1
J: TRBJ2-1
size: once
D: .
CDR3: CASSQFEEGRVHYNEQFF
DNA: TGCGCCAGCAGTCAGTTCGAGGAAGGCAGGGTTCACTACAATGAGCAGTTCTTC

V: TRBV5-4
J: TRBJ2-1
size: .
D: .
CDR3: CASSLTNGGINYNEQFF
DNA: TGTGCCAGCAGCCTTACTAATGGGGGGATTAACTACAATGAGCAGTTCTTC

V: TRBV7-2
J: TRBJ1-5
size: .
D: .
CDR3: CASSFPGDSNQPQHF
DNA: TGTGCCAGCAGCTTTCCCGGGGATAGCAATCAGCCCCAGCATTTT

V: TRBV27
J: TRBJ2-3
size: .
D: .
CDR3: CASSLAWADTQYF
DNA: TGTGCCAGCAGTTTAGCCTGGGCAGATACGCAGTATTTT

V: TRBV29-1
J: TRBJ2-5
size: few
D: TRBD1
CDR3: CSAPGQGRETQYF
DNA: TGCAGCGCCCCGGGACAGGGACGGGAGACCCAGTACTTC

V: TRBV5-4
J: TRBJ1-1
size: .
D: TRBD1
CDR3: CASSSDRARRIRAFF
DNA: TGTGCCAGCAGCTCGGACAGGGCCCGACGAATTAGAGCTTTCTTT

V: TRBV7-2
J: TRBJ2-3
size: .
D: .
CDR3: CASSLDSGAPTDTQYF
DNA: TGTGCCAGCAGCTTGGACTCAGGGGCCCCCACAGATACGCAGTATTTT

V: TRBV6-4
J: TRBJ1-1
size: .
D: .
CDR3: CASSELAGATEAFF
DNA: TGTGCCAGCAGTGAATTGGCAGGGGCCACTGAAGCTTTCTTT

V: TRBV15
J: TRBJ1-5
size: .
D: TRBD1
CDR3: CATSRDPGQGNQPQHF
DNA: TGTGCCACCAGCAGAGATCCGGGACAGGGCAATCAGCCCCAGCATTTT

V: TRBV6-6
J: TRBJ1-4
size: .
D: .
CDR3: CASSYEGGRVEKLFF
DNA: TGTGCCAGCAGTTACGAGGGGGGAAGGGTCGAAAAACTGTTTTTT

V: TRBV7-8
J: TRBJ2-2
size: .
D: .
CDR3: CASNPRGTTRTGELFF
DNA: TGTGCCAGCAACCCCAGAGGGACCACGCGGACCGGGGAGCTGTTTTTT

V: TRBV7-2
J: TRBJ2-7
size: .
D: .
CDR3: CASMREVGYEQYF
DNA: TGTGCCAGCATGCGAGAAGTCGGTTACGAGCAGTACTTC

V: TRBV5-1
J: TRBJ1-2
size: once
D: TRBD1
CDR3: CASRESDRAIYGYTF
DNA: TGCGCCAGCAGGGAATCGGACAGGGCGATCTATGGCTACACCTTC

V: TRBV28
J: TRBJ1-5
size: .
D: .
CDR3: CASSWGAGGSRQPQHF
DNA: TGTGCCAGCAGTTGGGGAGCGGGCGGGTCGCGTCAGCCCCAGCATTTT

V: TRBV7-8
J: TRBJ2-1
size: .
D: TRBD1
CDR3: CASSLPGTAYNEQFF
DNA: TGTGCCAGCAGCCTACCCGGGACAGCCTACAATGAGCAGTTCTTC

V: TRBV10-3
J: TRBJ2-3
size: .
D: .
CDR3: CASAEGVTSTDTQYF
DNA: TGTGCCAGCGCTGAAGGAGTTACTAGCACAGATACGCAGTATTTT

V: TRBV2
J: TRBJ2-7
size: .
D: .
CDR3: CASSVVSSYEQYF
DNA: TGTGCCAGCAGTGTCGTGAGCTCCTACGAGCAGTACTTC

V: TRBV28
J: TRBJ1-1
size: .
D: .
CDR3: CASSTTRRRGSEAFF
DNA: TGTGCCAGCAGTACCACCAGGAGGAGAGGGAGTGAAGCTTTCTTT

V: TRBV2
J: TRBJ1-2
size: once
D: .
CDR3: CASSEGGGYTF
DNA: TGTGCCAGCAGTGAGGGGGGTGGCTACACCTTC